This T cell receptor (beta chain) is from a study of shared clonotypes between healthy human individuals. Study-level results: Relative to memory subsets, naive subsets generally showed larger estimated richness. Lower generation probabilities were found for non-shared clonotypes than for those shared by all four donors.

Comments on this clone: Its matching antigen is unknown.

CD8 memory fractions consisted of CD45RO+ and CCR7-negative CD45RA+ TemRA cells together. Roughly 200 ng DNA, 30,000 or so T cell genomes, went into each sorted-subset replicate PCR. TCRdb's copy holds only in-frame clones and misses some; the assay was immunoSEQ multiplex PCR. Found here are approximately 100,000 clones, around 67% of them singletons; the top ten hold about 45%. Between the trimmed V and J ends, which lost 10 bases and 2 bases, there was a span of 16 bases. The CDR3 runs 14 residues. In germline, CDR1 is MNHEY, CDR2 SVGAGI. Sequencing was performed on memory CD8+ T cells sorted from blood. The subset denotes: CD45RO+ cells pooled with CCR7-negative TemRA cells. The chain links TRBV6-5 to TRBJ2-3; perhaps TRBD1 as D (7 bases). This clonotype originated in a young man in good health. The CDR3 DNA reads as TGTGCCATCGGAGGGGGCCTTGACACAGATACGCAGTATTTT. It is translated as CAIGGGLDTDTQYF.